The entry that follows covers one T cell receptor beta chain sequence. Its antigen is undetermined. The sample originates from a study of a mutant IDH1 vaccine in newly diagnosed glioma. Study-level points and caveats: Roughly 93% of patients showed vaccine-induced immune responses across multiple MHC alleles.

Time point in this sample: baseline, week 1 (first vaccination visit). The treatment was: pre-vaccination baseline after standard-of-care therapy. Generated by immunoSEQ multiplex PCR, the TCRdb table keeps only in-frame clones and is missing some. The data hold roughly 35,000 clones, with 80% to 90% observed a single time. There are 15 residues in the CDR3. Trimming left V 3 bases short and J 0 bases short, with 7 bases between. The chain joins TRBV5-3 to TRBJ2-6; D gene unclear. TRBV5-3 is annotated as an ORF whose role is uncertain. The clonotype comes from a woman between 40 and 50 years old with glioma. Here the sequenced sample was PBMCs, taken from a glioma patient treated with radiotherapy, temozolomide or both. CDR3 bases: TGTGCCAGAAGCTACCATGTCTCTGGGGCCAACGTCCTGACTTTC. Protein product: CARSYHVSGANVLTF.